This TCR beta chain appears in the sequencing data of a study of cytomegalovirus exposure and HLA in healthy donors. PCR involved 60 Vbeta and 13 Jbeta primers. Profiled with immunoSEQ multiplex PCR; TCRdb holds only in-frame clones, not every one. The repertoire includes about 110,000 clones, 77% of them detected once, and 4% to 5% sits in the top ten. V dropped 5 bases and J dropped 0 bases, with 11 bases sitting between them. In germline, CDR1 is SEHNR, CDR2 FQNEAQ (reference sequence). The CDR3 has 14 residues. The chain uses TRBV7-9 and TRBJ2-7; a weak D match, TRBD1 (5 bases). The sequence was obtained from a male donor in good health and CMV-seronegative. Material: PBMCs. The CDR3 coding sequence is TGTGCCAGCAGCGCCGCAGGGATCTCCTACGAGCAGTACTTC. It codes for CASSAAGISYEQYF.